The table lists the clone carrying this T cell receptor (beta chain) with many counts. Investigators isolated RNA and reverse transcribed it into cDNA to act as the sequencing template. Some clones are missing from TCRdb's copy, which holds only in-frame ones; the method was immunoSEQ multiplex PCR. The sample records roughly 200,000 clones, less than 45% being singletons. Indicated treatment: oral pan-JAK inhibitor, 5-10 mg twice daily. Germline CDR1 reads MDHEN; CDR2 reads SYDVKM. There are 14 residues in the CDR3. The V gene end was trimmed by 6 bases and the J gene end by 6 bases; junction bases not matched to a gene: 4. The data stem from a study of CD8+ T cells in alopecia areata.

This TCR was recovered from a human donor with alopecia areata. Sequences were derived from CD4+ T cells sorted from blood, sampled around week 36, from a patient treated with tofacitinib. V and J are TRBV28 and TRBJ2-3; TRBD2 matches 12 bases. CDR3 loop: CASRTSGSWDTQYF. The CDR3, as DNA: TGTGCCAGCAGGACTAGCGGGAGTTGGGATACGCAGTATTTT.